The TCR beta chain described here comes from a study of blood T cell repertoires in COVID-19. Turning to the study itself: The origin of the acute and convalescent COVID-19 samples was the United States, Italy and Spain.

The V gene's germline CDR1 is SGHVS and CDR2 FQNEAQ. The CDR3 extends over 15 amino acids. Germline trimming cut 3 bases from V and 5 bases from J; bases unmatched to any gene: 4. Only in-frame clones appear in the TCRdb table, and some are missing; sequencing was by immunoSEQ multiplex PCR. The profile shows fewer than 350,000 clones, approximately 86% of them singletons. This TCR was sampled from a man aged 25 to 45 with COVID-19, enrolled during active disease. The specimen sequenced was peripheral blood. The chain recombines TRBV7-8 with TRBJ2-1; TRBD2 matches at 10 bases. CDR3 protein: CASSFSGRANNEQFF. For the CDR3, the DNA is TGTGCCAGCAGCTTCAGCGGGAGGGCCAACAATGAGCAGTTCTTC.